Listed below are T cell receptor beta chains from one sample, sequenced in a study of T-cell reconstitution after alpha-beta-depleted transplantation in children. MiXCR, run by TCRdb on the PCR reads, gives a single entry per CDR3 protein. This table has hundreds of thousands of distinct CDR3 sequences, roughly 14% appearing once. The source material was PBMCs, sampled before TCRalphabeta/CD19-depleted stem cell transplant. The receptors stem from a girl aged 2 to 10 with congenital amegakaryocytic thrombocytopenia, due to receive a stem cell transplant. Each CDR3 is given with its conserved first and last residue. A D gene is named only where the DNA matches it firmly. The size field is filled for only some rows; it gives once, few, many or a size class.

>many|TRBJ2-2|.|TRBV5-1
CASSFDQGGAGELFF
TGCGCCAGCAGCTTCGACCAGGGAGGAGCCGGGGAGCTGTTTTTT
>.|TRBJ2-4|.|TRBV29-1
CSVEEAYPKNIQYF
TGCAGCGTTGAAGAGGCGTATCCCAAAAACATTCAGTACTTC
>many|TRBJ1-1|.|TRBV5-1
CASSSTLDRNTEAFF
TGCGCCAGCAGCTCGACCCTGGACAGGAACACTGAAGCTTTCTTT
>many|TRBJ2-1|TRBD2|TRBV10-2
CASRTVAGGDNEQFF
TGCGCCAGCAGAACAGTAGCGGGGGGTGACAATGAGCAGTTCTTC
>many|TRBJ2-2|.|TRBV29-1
CSVGIGLPGELFF
TGCAGCGTTGGCATAGGACTACCCGGGGAGCTGTTTTTT
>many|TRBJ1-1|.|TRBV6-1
CASSLQPGAFF
TGTGCCAGCAGTCTCCAGCCGGGGGCTTTCTTT
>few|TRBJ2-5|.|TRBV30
CAWSLIETLLQETQYF
TGTGCCTGGAGCCTCATCGAGACTCTCCTCCAAGAGACCCAGTACTTC
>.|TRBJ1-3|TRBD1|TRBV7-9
CASSYQGTGKYGNTIYF
TGTGCCAGCAGCTATCAAGGGACAGGGAAATATGGAAACACCATATATTTT
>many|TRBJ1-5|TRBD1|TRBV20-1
CSAPGQGAGQPQHF
TGCAGTGCTCCCGGACAGGGGGCAGGTCAGCCCCAGCATTTT
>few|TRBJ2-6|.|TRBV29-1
CSVRPRFGSGANVLTF
TGCAGCGTTCGCCCCCGGTTCGGCTCTGGGGCCAACGTCCTGACTTTC
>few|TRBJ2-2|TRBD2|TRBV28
CASSNTLAGGELFF
TGTGCCAGCAGCAATACTTTAGCGGGAGGGGAGCTGTTTTTT
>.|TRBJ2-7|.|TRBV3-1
CACSQVERSAGSRYEQYF
TGTGCCTGCAGCCAAGTAGAGAGGTCGGCGGGGTCTAGATACGAGCAGTACTTC
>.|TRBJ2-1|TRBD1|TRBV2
CAIRTGSANEQFF
TGTGCCATACGGACAGGGTCGGCCAATGAGCAGTTCTTC
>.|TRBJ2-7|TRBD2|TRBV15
CATSRSLAAAYEQYF
TGTGCCACCAGCAGATCACTAGCGGCGGCCTACGAGCAGTACTTC
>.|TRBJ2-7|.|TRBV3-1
CASSQELGVEQYF
TGTGCCAGCAGCCAAGAGCTCGGGGTCGAGCAGTACTTC
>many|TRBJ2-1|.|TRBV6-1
CASSTGGQSNNEQFF
TGTGCCAGCAGTACCGGAGGACAGTCCAACAATGAGCAGTTCTTC
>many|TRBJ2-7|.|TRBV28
CASSAPSTGAYEQYF
TGTGCCAGCAGCGCACCTTCCACAGGCGCCTACGAGCAGTACTTC
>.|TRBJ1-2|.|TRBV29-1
CSARTDRMDGYTF
TGCAGCGCCAGAACCGACCGAATGGACGGCTACACCTTC
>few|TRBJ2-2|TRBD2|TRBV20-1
CCARDASGWLNTGELFF
TGCTGTGCTAGAGATGCTAGCGGGTGGTTAAACACCGGGGAGCTGTTTTTT
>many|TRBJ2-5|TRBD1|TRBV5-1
CASKNPDRVQETQYF
TGCGCCAGCAAAAATCCAGACAGGGTCCAAGAGACCCAGTACTTC
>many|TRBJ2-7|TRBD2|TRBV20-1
CSARLAGLYEQYF
TGCAGTGCTAGACTAGCGGGATTATACGAGCAGTACTTC
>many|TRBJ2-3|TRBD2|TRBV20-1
CSAREVRASGRSDTQYF
TGCAGTGCTAGAGAGGTCCGGGCTAGCGGGAGATCAGATACGCAGTATTTT
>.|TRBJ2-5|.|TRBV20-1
CSARGGPTQETQYF
TGCAGTGCTAGAGGTGGACCGACCCAAGAGACCCAGTACTTC
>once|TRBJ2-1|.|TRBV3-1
CASSQRGGDEQFF
TGTGCCAGCAGCCAGCGAGGAGGGGATGAGCAGTTCTTC
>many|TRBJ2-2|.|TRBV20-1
CSASIAADTGELFF
TGCAGTGCTAGCATAGCGGCAGACACCGGGGAGCTGTTTTTT
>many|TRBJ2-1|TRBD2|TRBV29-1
CSVESPSGGPNGQFF
TGCAGCGTTGAAAGTCCTAGCGGGGGTCCCAATGGACAGTTCTTC
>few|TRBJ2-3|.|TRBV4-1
CASSQGAGDTQYF
TGCGCCAGCAGCCAAGGGGCGGGGGATACGCAGTATTTT
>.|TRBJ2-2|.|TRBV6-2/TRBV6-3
CAGRAPLNTGELFF
TGTGCCGGACGGGCGCCCCTGAACACCGGGGAGCTGTTTTTT
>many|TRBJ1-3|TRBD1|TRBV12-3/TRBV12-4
CASRLGTVSGNTIYF
TGTGCCAGCAGACTGGGGACAGTCTCTGGAAACACCATATATTTT
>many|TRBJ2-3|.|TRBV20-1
CSASSRRGTDTQYF
TGCAGTGCTTCCTCCAGGAGAGGAACAGATACGCAGTATTTT
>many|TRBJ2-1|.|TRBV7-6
CASSLDARDNEQFF
TGTGCCAGCAGCTTAGATGCCAGGGACAATGAGCAGTTCTTC
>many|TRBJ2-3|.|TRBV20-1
CSAKGRSVDTQYF
TGCAGTGCTAAAGGGAGGTCGGTAGATACGCAGTATTTT
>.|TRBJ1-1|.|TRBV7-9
CASSLDGTWAFF
TGTGCCAGCAGCTTAGATGGGACATGGGCTTTCTTT
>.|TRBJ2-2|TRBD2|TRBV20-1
CSARVGTTNGELFF
TGCAGTGCTAGAGTCGGGACTACAAACGGGGAGCTGTTTTTT
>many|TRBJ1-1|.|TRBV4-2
CASSQLIGKNTEAFF
TGTGCCAGCAGCCAGCTAATCGGGAAGAACACTGAAGCTTTCTTT
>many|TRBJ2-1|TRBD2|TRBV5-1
CASSLAGSYNEQFF
TGTGCCAGCAGTTTAGCGGGATCCTACAATGAGCAGTTCTTC
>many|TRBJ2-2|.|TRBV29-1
CSANLNTGELFF
TGCAGCGCCAACCTGAACACCGGGGAGCTGTTTTTT
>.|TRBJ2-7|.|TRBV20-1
CSAREVRGYSSYEQYF
TGCAGTGCTAGAGAGGTGCGCGGCTACAGCTCCTACGAGCAGTACTTC
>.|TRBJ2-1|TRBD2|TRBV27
CASSGGLAAASSYNELFF
TGTGCCAGCAGTGGGGGACTAGCGGCAGCGAGCTCCTACAATGAGCTGTTCTTC
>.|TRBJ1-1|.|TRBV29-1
CSVEGGRVGAEAFF
TGCAGCGTTGAAGGGGGCAGGGTAGGGGCTGAAGCTTTCTTT
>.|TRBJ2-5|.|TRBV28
CASCRRDTQYF
TGTGCCAGCTGCAGGAGAGACACCCAGTACTTC
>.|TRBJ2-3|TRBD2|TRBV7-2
CASSTRLAGGRTDTQYF
TGTGCCAGCAGCACCCGACTAGCGGGAGGGCGAACAGATACGCAGTATTTT
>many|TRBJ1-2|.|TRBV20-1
CSADDRGNYGYTF
TGCAGTGCTGACGATAGGGGGAACTATGGCTACACCTTC
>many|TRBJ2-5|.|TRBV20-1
CSASFELTQETQYF
TGCAGTGCTAGTTTTGAGCTTACCCAAGAGACCCAGTACTTC
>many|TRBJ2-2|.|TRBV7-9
CASSLDWELFF
TGTGCCAGCAGCTTGGACTGGGAGCTGTTTTTT
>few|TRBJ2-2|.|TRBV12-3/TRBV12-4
CASSHSGRGRELFF
TGTGCCAGCAGCCACTCGGGGCGGGGGCGGGAGCTGTTTTTT
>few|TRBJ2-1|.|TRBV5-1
CASSLDPWSGSYNEQFF
TGCGCCAGCAGCCTGGATCCTTGGAGCGGCTCCTACAATGAGCAGTTCTTC
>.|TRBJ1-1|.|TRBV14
CASSQERGFAEAFF
TGTGCCAGCAGCCAAGAAAGGGGATTTGCTGAAGCTTTCTTT